This is a list of T cell receptor beta chains from one sample in a study of beta chain features in type 1 diabetes. The method was immunoSEQ multiplex PCR; TCRdb's version includes in-frame clones alone and lacks a portion of them. The data contain about 160,000 clones, roughly 8% of them seen just once; the ten biggest clones take up approximately 0.87%. The sample comprised central memory CD4+ T cells from blood. These receptors were collected from a woman aged 40-49 years with type 1 diabetes. Both conserved end residues are part of each CDR3. Each record gives: J gene, clone size, V gene, D gene, CDR3 DNA, CDR3 protein. D genes are given only for firm matches. Not every row has a clone size; where given, it reads once, few, many or a size class.

J: TRBJ1-5; size: -; V: TRBV9; D: -; DNA: TGTGCCAGCAGCCCCTCCACTGATAGCAATCAGCCCCAGCATTTT; CDR3: CASSPSTDSNQPQHF
J: TRBJ2-2; size: many; V: TRBV29-1; D: TRBD1; DNA: TGCAGCGTTTCCCGACAGGGGTATACCGGGGAGCTGTTTTTT; CDR3: CSVSRQGYTGELFF
J: TRBJ1-1; size: -; V: TRBV9; D: -; DNA: TGTGCCAGCAGCCCCTTTTGGGGGGGCACTGAAGCTTTCTTT; CDR3: CASSPFWGGTEAFF
J: TRBJ2-3; size: few; V: TRBV13; D: TRBD2; DNA: TGTGCCAGCAGCTCCCCCCTAGCGGGAGGGCCTGGAGATACGCAGTATTTT; CDR3: CASSSPLAGGPGDTQYF
J: TRBJ1-5; size: -; V: TRBV18; D: TRBD1; DNA: TGTGCCAGCTCACCACTAGGGACAGGGATTGATCAGCCCCAGCATTTT; CDR3: CASSPLGTGIDQPQHF
J: TRBJ2-1; size: few; V: TRBV30; D: TRBD2; DNA: TGTGCCTGGAGTATCGGGGGGGGGCAGTTCTTC; CDR3: CAWSIGGGQFF
J: TRBJ2-2; size: many; V: TRBV4-3; D: -; DNA: TGCGCCAGCAGCCCCTACGCAGGGGACACCGGGGAGCTGTTTTTT; CDR3: CASSPYAGDTGELFF
J: TRBJ2-4; size: -; V: TRBV11-2; D: -; DNA: TGTGCCAGCAGCTTAGCCCTAGCCAAAAACATTCAGTACTTC; CDR3: CASSLALAKNIQYF
J: TRBJ2-7; size: few; V: TRBV15; D: -; DNA: TGTGCCACCAGCTCCGGGGGGCAGGGTGGGTACGAGCAGTACTTC; CDR3: CATSSGGQGGYEQYF
J: TRBJ1-2; size: -; V: TRBV4-3; D: TRBD1; DNA: TGCGCCAGCAGCCGGGAAGGGACAGATGGCTACACCTTC; CDR3: CASSREGTDGYTF
J: TRBJ1-4; size: -; V: TRBV5-1; D: -; DNA: TGCGCCAGCAGCCTCGGGACATCCGAAGAAAAACTGTTTTTT; CDR3: CASSLGTSEEKLFF
J: TRBJ2-1; size: few; V: TRBV19; D: TRBD1; DNA: TGTGCCAGTAGTTCGGGACAGGCCCGGGGTGAGCAGTTCTTC; CDR3: CASSSGQARGEQFF
J: TRBJ2-7; size: -; V: TRBV7-9; D: -; DNA: TGTGCCAGCAGCTTAGACTCCAAACCCTACGAGCAGTACTTC; CDR3: CASSLDSKPYEQYF
J: TRBJ1-6; size: -; V: TRBV7-8; D: TRBD1; DNA: TGTGCCAGCAGCTTACAGAGGACAGGGAGAGATTCACCCCTCCACTTT; CDR3: CASSLQRTGRDSPLHF
J: TRBJ2-5; size: -; V: TRBV7-9; D: TRBD2; DNA: TGTGCCAGCAGCTCGGAAGGGGCGGGAGGACAATTGAGGGGGGAGACCCAGTACTTC; CDR3: CASSSEGAGGQLRGETQYF
J: TRBJ1-5; size: -; V: TRBV30; D: TRBD1; DNA: TGTGCCTGGAGGCAGGGGGCTGGGAGCAATCAGCCCCAGCATTTT; CDR3: CAWRQGAGSNQPQHF
J: TRBJ2-3; size: few; V: TRBV5-1; D: TRBD2; DNA: TGCGCCAGCAGCTTTGATAGCGGGGGGGCGACAGATACGCAGTATTTT; CDR3: CASSFDSGGATDTQYF
J: TRBJ2-7; size: -; V: TRBV5-1; D: -; DNA: TGCGCCAGCAGCTATCGGGACTCTGGCTACGAGCAGTACTTC; CDR3: CASSYRDSGYEQYF
J: TRBJ2-7; size: -; V: TRBV7-3; D: -; DNA: TGTGCCAGCAGCTTAACGGTGACATCGGACGAGCAGTACTTC; CDR3: CASSLTVTSDEQYF
J: TRBJ2-5; size: few; V: TRBV6-5; D: -; DNA: TGTGCCAGCCAAACTCCTCAAGAGACCCAGTACTTC; CDR3: CASQTPQETQYF
J: TRBJ2-3; size: many; V: TRBV7-9; D: TRBD2; DNA: TGTGCCAGCAGCTCCAGTAGCGGGGGCACAGATACGCAGTATTTT; CDR3: CASSSSSGGTDTQYF
J: TRBJ2-3; size: many; V: TRBV7-2; D: -; DNA: TGTGCCAGCAGCTTAATGGGCCACGTAGGAGATACGCAGTATTTT; CDR3: CASSLMGHVGDTQYF
J: TRBJ1-4; size: few; V: TRBV7-9; D: -; DNA: TGTGCCAGCAGCTTAGCGAGTTCCGGAAGGGGACTGTTTTTT; CDR3: CASSLASSGRGLFF
J: TRBJ1-1; size: many; V: TRBV29-1; D: -; DNA: TGCAGCGTTCGTCGGGCAGCGGGGTCGACTGAAGCTTTCTTT; CDR3: CSVRRAAGSTEAFF
J: TRBJ1-2; size: few; V: TRBV28; D: TRBD1; DNA: TGTGCCAGCGGGCGACAGGGAGAAGACTATGGCTACACCTTC; CDR3: CASGRQGEDYGYTF
J: TRBJ2-3; size: -; V: TRBV29-1; D: TRBD2; DNA: TGCAGCGTTGAAGGGGAAGCGGGAGGGGGTCATGGGCCAGATACGCAGTATTTT; CDR3: CSVEGEAGGGHGPDTQYF
J: TRBJ1-2; size: many; V: TRBV4-1; D: TRBD1; DNA: TGCGCCAGCAGCCAAAAAACAGGGGAAAGAAGCTATGGCTACACCTTC; CDR3: CASSQKTGERSYGYTF
J: TRBJ1-4; size: few; V: TRBV28; D: TRBD1; DNA: TGTGCCAGCTGCCGGACAGGATGGGGTGAAAAACTGTTTTTT; CDR3: CASCRTGWGEKLFF
J: TRBJ2-3; size: -; V: TRBV20-1; D: -; DNA: TGCAGTGCTAGGGCACCAGATACGCAGTATTTT; CDR3: CSARAPDTQYF
J: TRBJ1-2; size: -; V: TRBV27; D: -; DNA: TGTGCCAGCAGTTTGCGCTGGAGGGATGGCTACACCTTC; CDR3: CASSLRWRDGYTF
J: TRBJ1-6; size: -; V: TRBV28; D: -; DNA: TGTGCCAGCAGCTCCGGTGGGGGGGCGATGACTTCACCCCTCCACTTT; CDR3: CASSSGGGAMTSPLHF
J: TRBJ2-7; size: few; V: TRBV28; D: -; DNA: TGTGCCACCCAGGGTTTCTACGAGCAGTACTTC; CDR3: CATQGFYEQYF
J: TRBJ2-4; size: few; V: TRBV28; D: -; DNA: TGTGCCAGCAGTTTCCTGGGGGCCGAGGGCAAAAACATTCAGTACTTC; CDR3: CASSFLGAEGKNIQYF